Here is one T cell receptor (beta chain) with its context. This clone occurred a few times. No cognate antigen has been identified for it. No much larger clone exists at a distance of one base, and base qualities are not known. The source of the sample is a study of OX40 agonist ivuxolimab in advanced cancers. For context, the study as a whole: Ivuxolimab, which targeted the costimulatory receptor OX40 (CD134), was an agonistic, fully human IgG2 monoclonal antibody. Prior anti-PD-1, anti-PD-L1 or anti-CTLA-4 therapy was permitted, and 30% to 50% of dose-escalation patients had received checkpoint inhibitors. Intravenous ivuxolimab was administered to patients every 2 weeks at six dose levels: 0.01, 0.1, 0.3, 1.5, 3 and 10 mg/kg. Partial responses were achieved by three dose-escalation patients, of whom one had hepatocellular carcinoma and two had cutaneous melanoma. The paper reports the monotherapy dose-escalation portion (N = 52 patients) of the phase I ivuxolimab trial. In the dose-escalation cohort, 70% to 90% of patients were male, and the mean age was approximately 60 years with a range of roughly 20 to 79. The point of sequencing TCRbeta in the periphery was to test whether ivuxolimab changed TCR sequence diversity and drove clonal T-cell expansion. Of the 50 to 55 dose-escalation patients, hepatocellular carcinoma was present in 19, melanoma in roughly 15, renal cell carcinoma in 9 and head and neck cancer in 9.

Patients with a history of autoimmune disease or receiving systemic immunosuppression were excluded from the trial. Peripheral blood for TCR sequencing was collected from all dose cohorts at baseline, on cycle 4 day 1, and on cycle 7 day 1. Samples were obtained from an open-label, multicenter, first-in-human phase I dose-escalation trial of ivuxolimab. Adults with locally advanced or metastatic melanoma, renal cell, hepatocellular, or head and neck squamous cell carcinoma were enrolled in the trial. Before TCR sequencing, CD4+ T cells and CD8+ T cells from peripheral blood were sorted into separate populations. Genomic DNA was extracted from sorted cells for sequencing of the TCRbeta CDR3 region. TCRbeta CDR3 regions were sequenced using the immunoSEQ Assay. Sourced from immuneACCESS, this table was stored by TCRdb with only in-frame sequences that have V and J called. A share of the clones is absent; for the studies checked, an unresolved V gene accounts for under half, and the remainder has no known explanation. This sample has more than 50,000 clones in its table, and more than 85% of those were observed once. Of the sample, roughly 12% falls within the top ten clones.

Overall study results and their limits: At doses of 0.1 to 3.0 mg/kg, clonal expansion of both CD4+ and CD8+ T cells in blood was seen between baseline and week 6. After ivuxolimab, more expanded clones were found on average in CD8+ T cells than in CD4+ T cells. Low levels of normalized T-cell clonal expansion were also seen in some patients who did not respond. The antigen specificity of the clonally expanded peripheral T cells was not determined. Partial responders in the 0.1-3.0 mg/kg groups had among the lowest normalized peripheral clonal expansion, especially among CD8+ T cells.

V loses 5 bases, J loses 5 bases, and the germline ends lie 10 bases apart. CDR3 length: 13 amino acids, cysteine to phenylalanine. This entry keeps only the CDR3 DNA: 39 bases, framed from base 1. Per the germline V gene, MDHEN is the CDR1 and SYDVKM is the CDR2. The sample was CD4+ or CD8+ T cells sorted from blood, taken in a trial of the OX40 agonist ivuxolimab. This receptor chain uses TRBV28 and TRBJ1-5; the D gene is perhaps TRBD1, from 5 matching bases. The TCR sequence derives from an adult with an advanced solid tumor such as melanoma, head and neck, liver or kidney cancer. The CDR3 region: CASSRDGYQPQHF. The base sequence is TGTGCCAGCAGTCGGGACGGCTATCAGCCCCAGCATTTT. The CDR3, completed at both ends by the reference TRBV28 and TRBJ1-5 genes, gives the full variable domain DVKVTQSSRYLVKRTGEKVFLECVQDMDHENMFWYRQDPGLGLRLIYFSYDVKMKEKGDIPEGYSVSREKKERFSLILESASTNQTSMYLCASSRDGYQPQHFGDGTRLSIL.